The rows below give T cell receptor beta chains drawn from one sample of a study of CD8 T cells in ankylosing spondylitis. TCRdb reprocessed the 5' RACE reads with MiXCR, giving one entry per CDR3 protein. The table records hundreds of thousands of distinct CDR3 sequences, approximately 9% of them present only once. The source material was blood, either unsorted or a sorted T cell fraction (not recorded which). The receptors stem from a male donor with ankylosing spondylitis or in good health (not recorded which). CDR3s include the opening cysteine and the closing phenylalanine or tryptophan. A D gene is named only where the DNA matches it firmly. Clone size is shown for a subset of rows, as once, few, many or a class of expanded clone.

D	size	V	J	DNA	CDR3
TRBD2	many	TRBV20-1	TRBJ2-1	TGCAGTGCTAGAGATGCGGGAGCCCGCGTTGATTTCTTC	CSARDAGARVDFF
TRBD2	many	TRBV4-2	TRBJ2-7	TGTGCCAGCAGCCAAGATAGTAGCGGGGGACTCGCGGGAGAGCAGTACTTC	CASSQDSSGGLAGEQYF
TRBD2	many	TRBV5-1	TRBJ2-1	TGCGCCAGCAGCTTGGCCCGCGGCGGGAGGGATTTATACAATGAGCAGTTCTTC	CASSLARGGRDLYNEQFF
TRBD2	many	TRBV7-2	TRBJ2-2	TGTGCCAGCAGCTCTACTAGCGGAGCCGGCGGGGAGCTGTTTTTT	CASSSTSGAGGELFF
TRBD2	few	TRBV12-3/TRBV12-4	TRBJ2-1	TGTGCCAGCAGTCTACCGGGGGGTGGGCGGTTCTTC	CASSLPGGGRFF
.	many	TRBV10-3	TRBJ2-3	TGTGCCATCAGTGAGGATGGAGATACGCAGTATTTT	CAISEDGDTQYF
.	many	TRBV29-1	TRBJ1-2	TGCAGCGTCCGGGAGCCCTCTAGATATGGCTACACCTTC	CSVREPSRYGYTF
TRBD2	many	TRBV20-1	TRBJ2-3	TGCAGTGGACTAGCGGCTAGCACAGATACGCAGTATTTT	CSGLAASTDTQYF
.	many	TRBV5-6	TRBJ1-1	TGTGCCAGCAGCTTCGTTCTCGTGAACACTGAAGCTTTCTTT	CASSFVLVNTEAFF
TRBD2	many	TRBV7-3	TRBJ2-3	TGTGCCAGCAGCTTACAGCGGGAAGCAGATACGCAGTATTTT	CASSLQREADTQYF
.	few	TRBV4-2	TRBJ2-3	TGTGCCAGCAGCCAAGAGACTACGGGTACCTTGAATTTT	CASSQETTGTLNF
.	many	TRBV20-1	TRBJ2-3	TGCAGTGCTAGTGGGGGGAGCCGCCCAGATACGCAGTATTTT	CSASGGSRPDTQYF
.	.	TRBV11-1	TRBJ2-1	TGTGCCAGCAGCTTAGAAACTCTGGATGAGCAGTTCTTC	CASSLETLDEQFF
TRBD1	.	TRBV5-5	TRBJ2-5	TGTGCCAGCAGCGCGACAGGGGATGTCGGGACCCAGTACTTC	CASSATGDVGTQYF
.	many	TRBV15	TRBJ2-2	TGTGCCACCAGCAGAGAAAGATGGGTCGGACTAAACCCCGGGGAGCTGTTTTTT	CATSRERWVGLNPGELFF
.	many	TRBV12-3/TRBV12-4	TRBJ1-4	TGTGCCAGCAGTTTAGGTTCCACAGCAACTAATGAAAAACTGTTTTTT	CASSLGSTATNEKLFF
.	many	TRBV20-1	TRBJ2-7	TGCAGTGCTACTGGACTGGCAACCTACGAGCAGTACTTC	CSATGLATYEQYF
.	many	TRBV7-6	TRBJ2-3	TGTGCCAGCAGCTTAGCCTTGCTGGATACGCAGTATTTT	CASSLALLDTQYF
TRBD2	.	TRBV5-1	TRBJ2-1	TGCGCCAGCAGCTTGACGCTAGCGGGAGGTGCTGAGCAGTTCTTC	CASSLTLAGGAEQFF
TRBD2	many	TRBV7-2	TRBJ2-7	TGTGCCAGCAGCTTACTAGCGGGAGTCACCTACGAGCAGTACTTC	CASSLLAGVTYEQYF
.	many	TRBV6-2/TRBV6-3	TRBJ2-7	TGTGCCAGCAGGAACCGCGTGCAGTACTTC	CASRNRVQYF
.	many	TRBV20-1	TRBJ2-1	TGCAGTGCTAGAGAGCCGGGAGCAAATGAGCAGTTCTTC	CSAREPGANEQFF